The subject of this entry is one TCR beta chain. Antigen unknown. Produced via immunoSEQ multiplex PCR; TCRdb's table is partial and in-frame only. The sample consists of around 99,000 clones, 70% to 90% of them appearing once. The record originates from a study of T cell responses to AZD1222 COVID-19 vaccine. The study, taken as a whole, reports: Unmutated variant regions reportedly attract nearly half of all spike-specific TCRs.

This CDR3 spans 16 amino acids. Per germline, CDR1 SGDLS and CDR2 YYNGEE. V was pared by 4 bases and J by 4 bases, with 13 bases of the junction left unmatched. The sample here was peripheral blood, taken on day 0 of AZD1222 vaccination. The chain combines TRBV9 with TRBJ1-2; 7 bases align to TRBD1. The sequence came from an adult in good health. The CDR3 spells CASSLFDRTGVYGYTF. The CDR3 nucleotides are TGTGCCAGCAGCCTGTTTGATCGTACAGGGGTCTATGGCTACACCTTC.